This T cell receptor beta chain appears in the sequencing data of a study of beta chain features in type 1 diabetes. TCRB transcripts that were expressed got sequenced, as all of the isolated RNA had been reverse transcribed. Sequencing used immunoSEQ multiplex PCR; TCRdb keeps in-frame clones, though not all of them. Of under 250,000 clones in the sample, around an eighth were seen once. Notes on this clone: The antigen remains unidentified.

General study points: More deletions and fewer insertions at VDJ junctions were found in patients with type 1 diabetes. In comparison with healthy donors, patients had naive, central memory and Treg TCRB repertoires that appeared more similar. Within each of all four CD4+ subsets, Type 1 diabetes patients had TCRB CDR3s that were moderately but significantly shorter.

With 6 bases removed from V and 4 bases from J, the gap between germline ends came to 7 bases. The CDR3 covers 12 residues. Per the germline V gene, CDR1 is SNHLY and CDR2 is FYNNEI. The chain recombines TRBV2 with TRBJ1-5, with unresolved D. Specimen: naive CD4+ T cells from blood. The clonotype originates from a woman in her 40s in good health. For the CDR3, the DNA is TGTGCCAGCAGCGGGGAAAATCAGCCCCAGCATTTT. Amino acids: CASSGENQPQHF.